This TCR beta chain was found in a study of Ad26.COV2.S vaccination and SARS-CoV-2 variants. Treatment here: about 20 received Ad26.COV2.S at low or high dose, single or two shots; 5 received placebo; per-sample allocation not given. It was on day 63 after the first vaccine or placebo injection that samples were taken. Assay used: immunoSEQ multiplex PCR; TCRdb lists only in-frame clones, some missing. The sample includes 360,000 or so clones, roughly 90% of them seen just once. The CDR3 consists of 13 residues. CDR1 is SGHVS, CDR2 FNYEAQ, per germline. V lost 4 bases and J 7 bases, leaving 11 bases between the germline ends.

The specimen was peripheral blood, collected in a trial of Ad26.COV2.S vaccine versus placebo. The receptor's source is a person between 18 and 65 years old who received the Ad26.COV2.S COVID-19 vaccine or a placebo. The V and J genes are TRBV7-6 and TRBJ1-5; D remains ambiguous. The CDR3 region is CASSSLEGQPQHF. CDR3 nucleotide sequence: TGTGCCAGCAGCTCCCTAGAGGGACAGCCCCAGCATTTT.